Described below is a single T cell receptor (beta chain) sequence and its context. Its antigen is not identified. The data were obtained in a study of vaccination effects on CD4 cells after COVID-19. Expansion with viral peptide pools was applied to antigen-specific CD4+ T cells by the ViraFEST assay prior to sequencing. Subsequent to about 10 days of culture, CD4+ T cells were isolated. The CDR3 contains 14 residues. Germline V gene lookup returns CDR1 SGHTA and CDR2 FQGNSA. Trimming cost V 1 base and J 8 bases, with 12 bases left between them. Sequencing was performed with immunoSEQ multiplex PCR; in TCRdb, only in-frame clones are kept and a portion is missing. The table lists more than 30,000 clones, about 66% of them singletons.

The rearrangement links TRBV7-2 to TRBJ1-5; D gene unclear. The sequence was obtained from a human donor who received a COVID-19 vaccine. Here the sequenced sample was CD4+ T cells from PBMCs cultured with HCoV-229E spike peptides, taken before COVID-19 vaccination. The CDR3 is CASSLESGRKPQHF. The CDR3 nucleotides read TGTGCCAGCAGCTTAGAATCAGGAAGGAAGCCCCAGCATTTT. Variable domain in full (rest from reference TRBV7-2 and TRBJ1-5): GAGVSQSPSNKVTEKGKDVELRCDPISGHTALYWYRQSLGQGLEFLIYFQGNSAPDKSGLPSDRFSAERTGGSVSTLTIQRTQQEDSAVYLCASSLESGRKPQHFGDGTRLSIL.